This paragraph reports one TCR beta chain. The sample belongs to a study of blood T cells in healthy people across ages. Overall study: The capture of about one barcoded beta molecule per two T cells was achieved by template switching.

The second PCR ran about 6 to 11 cycles with a sample-barcoded 5' primer and J-beta primers. TCRdb analysed the 5' RACE reads with MiXCR anew, one entry per CDR3 protein. This sample has about 400,000 distinct CDR3 sequences; over 45% occur once, and the top ten carry roughly 51%. V lost 1 base and J 9 bases, leaving 9 bases between the germline ends. This CDR3 is 12 amino acids long. The TCR comes from a man in his sixties in good health. Sequenced input: blood. The chain combines TRBV12-3 or TRBV12-4 with TRBJ1-1, with unresolved D. The CDR3 DNA follows: TGTGCCAGCAGTTTAGGGGAGTCTAAAGCTTTCTTT. Protein: CASSLGESKAFF.